This entry concerns a single TCR beta chain. In the study's own analysis: Reference gene primers were amplified, and this amplification served to estimate nucleated cell counts. Sequencing was performed with immunoSEQ multiplex PCR; in TCRdb, only in-frame clones are kept and a portion is missing. V, J and clone size were drawn from that table, and D and trimming were deduced from the DNA. The data contain under 250,000 clones, around 80% of them singletons. This sample was taken from a study of blood T cell repertoires in COVID-19. Study-wide background: Italy, Spain and the United States were the sources of the convalescent and acute COVID-19 samples. Sample material is recorded as cDNA or gDNA derived from T cells, B-cell-depleted T cells, or PBMCs.

The V gene lost 8 bases and the J gene lost 2 bases, with 15 bases spanning the gap. Germline CDR1 GTSNPN, CDR2 SVGIG (reference sequence). The CDR3 loop spans 13 amino acids. This sequence was found in a woman in her 70s with acute or convalescent COVID-19. This sequence joins TRBV30 and TRBJ2-5; D perhaps matches TRBD1 (5 bases). Material: peripheral blood. The CDR3 DNA is TGTGCCCCAAGGGGTGAGGAACAAGAGACCCAGTACTTC. Translated: CAPRGEEQETQYF.